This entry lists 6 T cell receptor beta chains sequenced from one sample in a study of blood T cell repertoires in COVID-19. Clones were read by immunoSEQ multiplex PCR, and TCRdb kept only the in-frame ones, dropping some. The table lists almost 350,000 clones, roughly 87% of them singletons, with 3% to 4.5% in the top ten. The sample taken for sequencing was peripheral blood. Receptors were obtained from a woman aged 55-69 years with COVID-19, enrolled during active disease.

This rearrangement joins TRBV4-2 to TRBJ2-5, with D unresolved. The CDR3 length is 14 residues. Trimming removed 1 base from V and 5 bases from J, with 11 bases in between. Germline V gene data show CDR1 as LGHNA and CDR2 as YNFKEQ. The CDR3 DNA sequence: TGTGCCAGCAGCCAAGGGCAGGTTGGGGAGACCCAGTACTTC. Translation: CASSQGQVGETQYF.

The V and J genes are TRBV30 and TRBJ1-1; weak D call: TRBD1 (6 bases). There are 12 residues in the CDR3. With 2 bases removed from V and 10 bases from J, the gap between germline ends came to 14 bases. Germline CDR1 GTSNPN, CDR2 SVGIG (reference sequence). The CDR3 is CAWSRGGGVAFF. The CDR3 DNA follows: TGTGCCTGGAGTAGAGGGGGAGGGGTAGCTTTCTTT.

The CDR3: CASSQKDGSSGNTIYF. The DNA of the CDR3 is TGCGCCAGCAGCCAAAAGGACGGGAGCTCTGGAAACACCATATATTTT. The genes are TRBV4-1 and TRBJ1-3; D unclear. Trimming pared 2 bases from V and 0 bases from J, leaving 11 bases between. Germline loops: CDR1 MGHRA, CDR2 YSYEKL. The CDR3 totals 16 residues.

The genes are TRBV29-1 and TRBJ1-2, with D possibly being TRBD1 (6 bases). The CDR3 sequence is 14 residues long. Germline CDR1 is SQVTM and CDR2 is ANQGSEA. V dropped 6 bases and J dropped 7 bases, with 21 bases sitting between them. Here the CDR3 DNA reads TGCAGCGTGGAATCCGGGACACATAGCCTTGGCTACACCTTC. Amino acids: CSVESGTHSLGYTF. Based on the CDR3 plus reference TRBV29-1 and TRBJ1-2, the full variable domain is SAVISQKPSRDICQRGTSLTIQCQVDSQVTMMFWYRQQPGQSLTLIATANQGSEATYESGFVIDKFPISRPNLTFSTLTVSNMSPEDSSIYLCSVESGTHSLGYTFGSGTRLTVV.

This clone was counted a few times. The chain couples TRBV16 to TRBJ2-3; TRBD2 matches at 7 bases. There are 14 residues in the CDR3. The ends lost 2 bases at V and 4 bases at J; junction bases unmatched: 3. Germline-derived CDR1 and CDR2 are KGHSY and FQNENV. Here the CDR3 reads CASSQNAGADTQYF. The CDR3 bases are TGTGCCAGCAGCCAAAACGCGGGGGCAGATACGCAGTATTTT.

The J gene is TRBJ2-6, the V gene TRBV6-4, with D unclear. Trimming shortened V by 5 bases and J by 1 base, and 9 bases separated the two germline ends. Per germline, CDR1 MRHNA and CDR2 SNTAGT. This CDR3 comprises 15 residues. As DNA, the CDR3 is TGTGCCAGCAGTCCGGAGTTATCTGGGGCCAACGTCCTGACTTTC. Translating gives CASSPELSGANVLTF.